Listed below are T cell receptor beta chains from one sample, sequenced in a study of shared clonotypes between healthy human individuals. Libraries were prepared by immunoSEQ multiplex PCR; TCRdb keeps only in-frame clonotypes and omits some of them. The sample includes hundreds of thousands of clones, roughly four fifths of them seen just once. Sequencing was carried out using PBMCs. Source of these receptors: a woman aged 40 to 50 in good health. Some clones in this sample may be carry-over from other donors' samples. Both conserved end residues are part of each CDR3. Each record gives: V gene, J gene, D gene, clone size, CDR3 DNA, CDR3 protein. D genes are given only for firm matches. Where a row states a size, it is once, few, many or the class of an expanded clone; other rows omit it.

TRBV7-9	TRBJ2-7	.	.	TGTGCCAGCAGCTTAGGGTCTATGTACGAGCAGTACTTC	CASSLGSMYEQYF
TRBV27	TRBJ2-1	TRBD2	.	TGTGCCAGCAGTAAACTAGCGGGAGGGCTAATTAATGAGCAGTTCTTC	CASSKLAGGLINEQFF
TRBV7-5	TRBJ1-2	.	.	TGTGTCAGAAGCTTAGCGGGGACAGGGTACGGCTACACCTTC	CVRSLAGTGYGYTF
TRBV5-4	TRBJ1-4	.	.	TGTGCCAGCAGCTTGGGGGGGGCAGGGACTAATGAAAAACTGTTTTTT	CASSLGGAGTNEKLFF
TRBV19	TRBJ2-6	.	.	TGTGCCAGTAGTCCCCGGGGGTCTGGGGCCAACGTCCTGACTTTC	CASSPRGSGANVLTF
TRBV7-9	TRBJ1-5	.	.	TGTGCCAGCAGCCCTCCGGGGCCTCGCGTGGCCCAGCATTTT	CASSPPGPRVAQHF
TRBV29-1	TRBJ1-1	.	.	TGCAGCGTTGTACCGGCAACGAACACTGAAGCTTTCTTC	CSVVPATNTEAFF
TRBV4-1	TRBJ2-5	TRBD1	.	TGCGCCAGCAGCCAAGACTCGACAGGGACGGAGACCCAGTACTTC	CASSQDSTGTETQYF
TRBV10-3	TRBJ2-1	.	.	TGTGCCATCAGGGGTGGGAGACACGGCAATGAGCAGTTCTTC	CAIRGGRHGNEQFF
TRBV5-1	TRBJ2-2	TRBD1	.	TGCGCCAGCAGCACGACAGGGGCGGACGGGGAGCTGTTTTTT	CASSTTGADGELFF
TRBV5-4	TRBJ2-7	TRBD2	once	TGTGCCAGCAGCCCAGAGGGACTAGTATACGAGCAGTACTTC	CASSPEGLVYEQYF
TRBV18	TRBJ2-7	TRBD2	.	TGTGCCAGCTCACCCCGGGGGGGCCCTGGGTCCTACGAGCAGTACTTC	CASSPRGGPGSYEQYF
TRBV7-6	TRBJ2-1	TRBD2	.	TGTGCCAGCAGCCTCGGACTAGCGGTCCACAATGAGCAGTTCTTC	CASSLGLAVHNEQFF
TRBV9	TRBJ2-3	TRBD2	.	TGTGCCAGCAGCGCCCTCCGGACTAGCGGGAACCCCACAGATACGCAGTATTTT	CASSALRTSGNPTDTQYF
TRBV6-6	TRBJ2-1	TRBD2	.	TGTGCCAGCAGTTACCCTGGTAGCGGGTACAATGAGCAGTTCTTC	CASSYPGSGYNEQFF
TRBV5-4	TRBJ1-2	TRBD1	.	TGTGCCAGCAGGGAGGAGTGGACAGGGGCGATGAACTATGGCTACACCTTC	CASREEWTGAMNYGYTF
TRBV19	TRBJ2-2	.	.	TGTGCCAGTAGTATAGCCCTAGCGACCGGGGAGCTGTTTTTT	CASSIALATGELFF
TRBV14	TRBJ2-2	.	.	TGTGCCAGCAGCCAAGTACAGGGCCCCGGGGAGCTGTTTTTT	CASSQVQGPGELFF
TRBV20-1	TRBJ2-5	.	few	TGCAGTGCAGCGCCCAGGGGTAGCCAGTACTTC	CSAAPRGSQYF
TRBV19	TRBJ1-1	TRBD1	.	TGTGCCAGTAGACTTTCCAGGGGGCGAAGAGCTTTCTTT	CASRLSRGRRAFF
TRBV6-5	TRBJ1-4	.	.	TGTGCCAGCAGCTTCGGGGGAGGAGGGGAAAAACTGTTTTTT	CASSFGGGGEKLFF
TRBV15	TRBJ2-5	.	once	TGTGCCACCAGCAGAGTGGCAAAGGAGACCCAGTACTTC	CATSRVAKETQYF
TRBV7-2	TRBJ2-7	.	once	TGTGCCAGCAGCCCCCAAACAGGGTCCATTCGCTACGAGCAGTACTTC	CASSPQTGSIRYEQYF
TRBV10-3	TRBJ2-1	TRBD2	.	TGTGCCACCTCGGAAGCGGGAGTAGTTGAGCAGTTCTTC	CATSEAGVVEQFF
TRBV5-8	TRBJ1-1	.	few	TGTGCCAGCAGCTTGGGACCGAACACTGAAGCTTTCTTT	CASSLGPNTEAFF
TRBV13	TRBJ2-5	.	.	TGTGCCAGCAGCTTAGCCGCGACGCCGTACCAAGAGACCCAGTACTTC	CASSLAATPYQETQYF
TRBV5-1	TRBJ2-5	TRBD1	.	TGCGCCAGCAGCGTCGGGACAGGCCAACAAGAGACCCAGTACTTC	CASSVGTGQQETQYF
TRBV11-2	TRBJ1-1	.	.	TGTGCCAGCAGCTTCCGGACAGCCGAAGCTTTCTTT	CASSFRTAEAFF
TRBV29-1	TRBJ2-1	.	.	TGCAGCGTTGAATGGGGTCCGAGCGGGGGACAGGACAATGAGCAGTTCTTC	CSVEWGPSGGQDNEQFF
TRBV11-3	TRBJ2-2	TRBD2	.	TGTGCCAGCAGCTTAGTAGCGGGAGGGTCCGGGGAGCTGTTTTTT	CASSLVAGGSGELFF
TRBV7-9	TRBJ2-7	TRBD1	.	TGTGCCAGCAGCTTAGCGTCGACAGGGGTCGAGCAGTACTTC	CASSLASTGVEQYF
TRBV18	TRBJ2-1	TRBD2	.	TGTGCCAGCTCACCGACTAGCGGGAGTTACAATGAGCAGTTCTTC	CASSPTSGSYNEQFF
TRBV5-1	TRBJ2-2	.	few	TGCGCCAGCAGCCCAGAGGGGTGGGCCGGGGAGCTGTTTTTT	CASSPEGWAGELFF
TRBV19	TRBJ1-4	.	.	TGTGCCAGTAGTACCCAGGCCAATGAAAAACTGTTTTTT	CASSTQANEKLFF
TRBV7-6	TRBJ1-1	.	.	TGTGCCAGCAGCCTAACAGGGTGGAGCACTGAAGCTTTCTTT	CASSLTGWSTEAFF
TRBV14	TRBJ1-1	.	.	TGTGCCAGCAGCCAAGCCAATCGAAGGAGTGAAGCTTTCTTT	CASSQANRRSEAFF
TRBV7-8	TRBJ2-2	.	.	TGTGCCAGCAGCTTCGCCGCCCAGAACACCGGGGAGCTGTTTTTT	CASSFAAQNTGELFF
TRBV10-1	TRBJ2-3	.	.	TGCGCCAGCAACGGCTTCCCTTGTACTAGCACAGATACGCAGTATTTT	CASNGFPCTSTDTQYF
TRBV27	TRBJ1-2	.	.	TGTGCCAGCAGTACGAGGGACGGAGACTTGGGGGTCGGCTACACCTTC	CASSTRDGDLGVGYTF
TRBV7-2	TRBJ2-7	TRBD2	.	TGTGCCAGCAGCAATAGCGGGAGGGCGGACGAGCAGTACTTC	CASSNSGRADEQYF
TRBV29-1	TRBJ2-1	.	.	TGCAGCGTCGAAACTGGGTTAGTTGGTTCCAATGAGCAGTTCTTC	CSVETGLVGSNEQFF
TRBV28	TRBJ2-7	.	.	TGTGCCAGCAGCTGGCCCCGACGGGCCTACGAGCAGTACTTC	CASSWPRRAYEQYF
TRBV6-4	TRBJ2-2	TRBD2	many	TGTGCCAGCAGTGCCGACGGGACTAGCGGGACCGGGGAGCTGTTTTTT	CASSADGTSGTGELFF
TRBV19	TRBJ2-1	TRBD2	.	TGTGCCAGTAGCTACGTAGCGGGTGAGCAGTTCTTC	CASSYVAGEQFF
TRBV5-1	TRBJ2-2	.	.	TGCGCCAGCAGCTTGGCCACGACAGGGGAGCTGTTTTTT	CASSLATTGELFF
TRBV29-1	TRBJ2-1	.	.	TGCAGCGTTGTAGGTAGAGAGCACTACAATGAGCAGTTCTTC	CSVVGREHYNEQFF
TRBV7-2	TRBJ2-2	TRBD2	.	TGTGCCAGCAGCTTAGCTCGAGCGGGGACGAACACCGGGGAGCTGTTTTTT	CASSLARAGTNTGELFF
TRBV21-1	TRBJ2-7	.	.	TGTGCCAGCATCCCGGGACAGCATTCCTACGAGCAGTACTTC	CASIPGQHSYEQYF
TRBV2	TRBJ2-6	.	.	TGTGCCAGCAGTGAGTGGGCGGACAACTCTGGGGCCAACGTCCTGACTTTC	CASSEWADNSGANVLTF
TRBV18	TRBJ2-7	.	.	TGTGCCAGCTCACCCCTTCCGGGACTGTCTGCTTACGAGCAGTACTTC	CASSPLPGLSAYEQYF
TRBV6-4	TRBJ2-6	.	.	TGTGCCAGCAGTGACTCGGACAGTGGTCGTGGGGCCAACGTCCTGACTTTC	CASSDSDSGRGANVLTF
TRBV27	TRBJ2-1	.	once	TGTGCCAGCATTAAGAGCGTCGGAACGAATGAGCAGTTCTTC	CASIKSVGTNEQFF
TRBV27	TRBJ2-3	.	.	TGTGCCCACAGGGACCCAGATACGCAGTATTTT	CAHRDPDTQYF
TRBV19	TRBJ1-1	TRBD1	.	TGTGCCAGTAGTGCGACCAGGGGGAGGACTGAAGCTTTCTTT	CASSATRGRTEAFF
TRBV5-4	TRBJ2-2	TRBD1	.	TGTGCCAGCAGTATGAGGACAGGGAGCGCCACCGGGGAGCTGTTTTTT	CASSMRTGSATGELFF
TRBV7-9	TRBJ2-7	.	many	TGTGCCAGCAGCTTAGTAGGAAAACTGGTGGGCGGTGAGCAGTACTTC	CASSLVGKLVGGEQYF
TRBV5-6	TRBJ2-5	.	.	TGTGCCAGCAGCTTGAGGACCGGTTCGCTGCGGGAGACCCAGTACTTC	CASSLRTGSLRETQYF
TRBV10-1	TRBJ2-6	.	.	TGCGCCAGCAGTGAGCCCAGGGTTCCTGGGGCCAACGTCCTGACTTTC	CASSEPRVPGANVLTF
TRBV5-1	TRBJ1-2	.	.	TGCGCCAGCAGCCCCGATTCCGGAGGCTATGGCTACACCTTC	CASSPDSGGYGYTF